The present TCR beta chain was sequenced within a study of T cell responses to AZD1222 COVID-19 vaccine. The table came from immunoSEQ multiplex PCR; TCRdb's copy has only in-frame clones and leaves some out. The sample carries roughly 100,000 clones, approximately 89% recorded once. Study findings and constraints: Donors were mostly white British, more females; clonal diversity possibly underestimated. Just six AZD1222 recipients were seropositive at baseline. There were vaccine-associated CD4 TCRs across spike, dominant at 160-218 and 743-854.

Germline CDR1 and CDR2: SGHNT and YYREEE (reference sequence). This CDR3 is 15 amino acids long. The V end lost 4 bases, the J end lost 3 bases, and 16 bases lay between the germline ends. Comment on this clone: Antigen: not known.

This specimen was peripheral blood, taken on day 0 of AZD1222 vaccination. The gene calls are TRBV5-4 and TRBJ1-1; D may be TRBD1 (6 bases). This receptor was obtained from an adult in good health. DNA of the CDR3: TGTGCCAGCAGCACGGACAGCCCGGGGGACACTGAAGCTTTCTTT. It is translated as CASSTDSPGDTEAFF. The variable domain in full, with the rest retrieved from reference TRBV5-4 and TRBJ1-1, is ETGVTQSPTHLIKTRGQQVTLRCSSQSGHNTVSWYQQALGQGPQFIFQYYREEENGRGNFPPRFSGLQFPNYSSELNVNALELDDSALYLCASSTDSPGDTEAFFGQGTRLTVV.